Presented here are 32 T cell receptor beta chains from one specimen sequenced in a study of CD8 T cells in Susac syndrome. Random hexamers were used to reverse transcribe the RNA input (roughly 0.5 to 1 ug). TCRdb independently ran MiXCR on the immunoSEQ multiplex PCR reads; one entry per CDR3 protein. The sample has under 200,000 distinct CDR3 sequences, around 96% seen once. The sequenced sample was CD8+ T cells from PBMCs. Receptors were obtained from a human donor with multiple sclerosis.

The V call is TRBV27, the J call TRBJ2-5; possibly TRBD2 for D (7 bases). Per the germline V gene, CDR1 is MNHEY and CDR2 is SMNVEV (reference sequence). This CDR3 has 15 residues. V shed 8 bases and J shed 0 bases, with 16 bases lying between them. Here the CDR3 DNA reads TGTGCCAGCTCGGTAGGGGGGGGCGACCAAGAGACCCAGTACTTC. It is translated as CASSVGGGDQETQYF.

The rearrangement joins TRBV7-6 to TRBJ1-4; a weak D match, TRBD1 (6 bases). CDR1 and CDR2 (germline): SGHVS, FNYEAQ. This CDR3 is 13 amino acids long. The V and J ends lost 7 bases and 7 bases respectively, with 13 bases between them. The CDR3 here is CASTRGGVEKLFF. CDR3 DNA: TGTGCCAGCACCAGGGGAGGGGTTGAAAAACTGTTTTTT.

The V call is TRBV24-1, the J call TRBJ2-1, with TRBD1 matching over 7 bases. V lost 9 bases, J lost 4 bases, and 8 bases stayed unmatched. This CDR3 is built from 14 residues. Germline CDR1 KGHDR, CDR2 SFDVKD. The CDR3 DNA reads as TGTGCCACCGGATCCGGGACAGATTACAATGAGCAGTTCTTC. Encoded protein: CATGSGTDYNEQFF.

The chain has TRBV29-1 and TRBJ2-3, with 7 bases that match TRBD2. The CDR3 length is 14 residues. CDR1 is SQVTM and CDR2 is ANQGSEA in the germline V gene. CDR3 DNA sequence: TGCAGTGCTACCGGGCGGGAGAGCACAGATACGCAGTATTTT. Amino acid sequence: CSATGRESTDTQYF.

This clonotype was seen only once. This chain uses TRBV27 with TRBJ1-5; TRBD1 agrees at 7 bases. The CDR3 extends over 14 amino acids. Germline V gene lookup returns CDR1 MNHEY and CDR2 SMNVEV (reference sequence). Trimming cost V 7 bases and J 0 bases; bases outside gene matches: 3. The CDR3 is CASKDRVSNQPQHF. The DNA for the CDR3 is TGTGCCAGCAAAGACAGGGTTAGCAATCAGCCCCAGCATTTT.

Written as DNA, the CDR3 is TGTGCCAGCAGCGCCTTACCAGGGGGCGGTTACGAGCAGTACTTC. Translating gives CASSALPGGGYEQYF. This chain links TRBV9 with TRBJ2-7, with 8 bases that match TRBD1. The length of the CDR3 is 15 residues. From germline, CDR1 is SGDLS and CDR2 YYNGEE. Losses at the gene ends were 3 bases for V and 4 bases for J; bases not matched to a gene: 9.

The CDR3 nucleotides are TGCGCCAGCAGCGAACGGACGGCCAACGTGGATACGCAGTATTTT. Translating gives CASSERTANVDTQYF. The V gene is TRBV5-1, the J gene TRBJ2-3; D gene uncertain. CDR1 SGHRS and CDR2 YFSETQ come from the germline V gene. The CDR3 loop spans 15 amino acids. V was pared by 4 bases and J by 6 bases, with 18 bases between.

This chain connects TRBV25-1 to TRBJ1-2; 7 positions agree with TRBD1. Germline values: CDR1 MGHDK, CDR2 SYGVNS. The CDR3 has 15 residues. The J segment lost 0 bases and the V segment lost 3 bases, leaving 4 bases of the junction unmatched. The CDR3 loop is CASSDWDSSNYGYTF. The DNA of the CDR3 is TGTGCCAGCAGTGACTGGGACAGTTCTAACTATGGCTACACCTTC.

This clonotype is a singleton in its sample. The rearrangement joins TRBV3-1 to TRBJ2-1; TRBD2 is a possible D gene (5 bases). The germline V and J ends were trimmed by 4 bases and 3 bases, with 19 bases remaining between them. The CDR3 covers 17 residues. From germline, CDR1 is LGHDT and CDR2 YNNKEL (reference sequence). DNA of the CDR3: TGTGCCAGCAGCCTAACGGAGGTGGGGTGGGGCTACAATGAGCAGTTCTTC. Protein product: CASSLTEVGWGYNEQFF.

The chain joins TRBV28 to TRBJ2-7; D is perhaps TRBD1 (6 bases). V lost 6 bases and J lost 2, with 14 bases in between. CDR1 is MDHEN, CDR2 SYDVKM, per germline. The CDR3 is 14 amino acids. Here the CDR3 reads CASRLQGSTYEQYF. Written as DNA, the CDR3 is TGTGCCAGCAGACTACAGGGTTCAACCTACGAGCAGTACTTC.

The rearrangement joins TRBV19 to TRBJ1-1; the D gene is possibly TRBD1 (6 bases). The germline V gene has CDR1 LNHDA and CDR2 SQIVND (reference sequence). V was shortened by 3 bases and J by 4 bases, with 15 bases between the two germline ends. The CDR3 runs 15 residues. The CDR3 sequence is CASSMVPGEATEAFF. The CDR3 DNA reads TGTGCCAGTAGTATGGTTCCAGGGGAGGCCACTGAAGCTTTCTTT.

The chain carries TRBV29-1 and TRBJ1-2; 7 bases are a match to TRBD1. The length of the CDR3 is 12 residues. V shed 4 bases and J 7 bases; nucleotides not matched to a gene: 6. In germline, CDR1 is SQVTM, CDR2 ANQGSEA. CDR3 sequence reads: CSVVSRGTGYTF. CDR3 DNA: TGCAGCGTTGTTAGCAGGGGGACTGGCTACACCTTC.

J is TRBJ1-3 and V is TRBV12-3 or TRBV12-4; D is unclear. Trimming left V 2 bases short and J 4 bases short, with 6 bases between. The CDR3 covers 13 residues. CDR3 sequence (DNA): TGTGCCAGCAGTTTACCGAGGGGAAACACCATATATTTT. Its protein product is CASSLPRGNTIYF.

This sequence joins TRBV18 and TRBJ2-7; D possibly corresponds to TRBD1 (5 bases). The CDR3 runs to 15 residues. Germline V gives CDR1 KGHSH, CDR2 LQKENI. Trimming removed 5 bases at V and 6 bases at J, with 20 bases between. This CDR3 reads CASSAIYRNQREQYF. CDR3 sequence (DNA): TGTGCCAGCTCAGCCATATACAGGAATCAGCGCGAGCAGTACTTC.

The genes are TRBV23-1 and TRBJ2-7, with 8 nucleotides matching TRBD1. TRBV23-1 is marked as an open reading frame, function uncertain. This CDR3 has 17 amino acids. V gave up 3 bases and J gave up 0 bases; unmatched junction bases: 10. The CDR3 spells CASSHNRRDRSSYEQYF. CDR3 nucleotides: TGCGCCAGCAGTCACAATCGAAGGGACAGGAGCTCCTACGAGCAGTACTTC.

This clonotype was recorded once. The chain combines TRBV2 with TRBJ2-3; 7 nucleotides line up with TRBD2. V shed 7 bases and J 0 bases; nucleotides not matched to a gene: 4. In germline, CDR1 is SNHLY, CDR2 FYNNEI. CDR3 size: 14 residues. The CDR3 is CASMQRDSTDTQYF. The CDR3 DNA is TGTGCCAGCATGCAGCGGGACAGCACAGATACGCAGTATTTT.

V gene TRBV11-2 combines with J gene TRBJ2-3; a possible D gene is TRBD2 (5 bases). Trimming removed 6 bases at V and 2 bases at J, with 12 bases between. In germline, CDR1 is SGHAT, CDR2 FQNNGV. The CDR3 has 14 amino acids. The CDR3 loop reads CASRLAVYTDTQYF. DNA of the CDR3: TGTGCCAGCAGGCTAGCCGTTTACACAGATACGCAGTATTTT.

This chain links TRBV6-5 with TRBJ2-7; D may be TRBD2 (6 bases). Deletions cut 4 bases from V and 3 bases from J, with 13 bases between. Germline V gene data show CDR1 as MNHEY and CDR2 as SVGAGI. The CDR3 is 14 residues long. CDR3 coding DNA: TGTGCCAGCAGTTCGGGACTCACCCTCTACGAGCAGTACTTC. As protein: CASSSGLTLYEQYF.

The CDR3 coding sequence is TGTGCCACCAGCAGAGATGGGACGGTTAGCACAGATACGCAGTATTTT. Its protein is CATSRDGTVSTDTQYF. The chain carries TRBV15 and TRBJ2-3; D is tentatively TRBD1 or TRBD2 (5 bases each). The CDR3 has 16 amino acids. V was shortened by 0 bases and J by 0 bases, with 10 bases between the two germline ends. CDR1 and CDR2 from the germline V gene are LNHNV and YYDKDF (reference sequence).

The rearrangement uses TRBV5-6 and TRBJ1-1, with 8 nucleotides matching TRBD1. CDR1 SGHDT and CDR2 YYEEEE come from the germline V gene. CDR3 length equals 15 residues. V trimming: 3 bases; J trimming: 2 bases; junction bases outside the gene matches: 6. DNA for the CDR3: TGTGCCAGCAGCTCCGCCGGGACAGGAAACACTGAAGCTTTCTTT. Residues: CASSSAGTGNTEAFF.

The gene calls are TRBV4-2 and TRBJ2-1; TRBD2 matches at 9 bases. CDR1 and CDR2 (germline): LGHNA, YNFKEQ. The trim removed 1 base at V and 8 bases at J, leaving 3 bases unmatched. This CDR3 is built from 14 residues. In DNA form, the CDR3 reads TGTGCCAGCAGCCAAGCTCCTAGCGGGGATGAGCAGTTCTTC. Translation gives CASSQAPSGDEQFF.

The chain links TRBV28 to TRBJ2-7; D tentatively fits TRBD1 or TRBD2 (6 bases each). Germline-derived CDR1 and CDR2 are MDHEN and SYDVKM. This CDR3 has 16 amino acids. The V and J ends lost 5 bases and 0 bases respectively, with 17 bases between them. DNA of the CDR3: TGTGCCAGCAGTCTCTTTGGGGGGCTCGGCTCCTACGAGCAGTACTTC. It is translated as CASSLFGGLGSYEQYF.

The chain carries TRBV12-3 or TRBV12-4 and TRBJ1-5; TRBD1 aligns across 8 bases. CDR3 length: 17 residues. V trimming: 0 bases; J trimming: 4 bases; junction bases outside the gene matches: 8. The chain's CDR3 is CASSLALRGQGNQPQHF. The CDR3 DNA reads TGTGCCAGCAGTTTAGCGCTCCGAGGACAGGGTAATCAGCCCCAGCATTTT.

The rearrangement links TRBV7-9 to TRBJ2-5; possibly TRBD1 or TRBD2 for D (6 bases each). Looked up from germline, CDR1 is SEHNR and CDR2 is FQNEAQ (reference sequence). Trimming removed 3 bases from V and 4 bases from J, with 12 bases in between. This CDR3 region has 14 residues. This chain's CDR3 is CASSFLGGTETQYF. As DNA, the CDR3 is TGTGCCAGCAGCTTTTTAGGGGGGACAGAGACCCAGTACTTC.

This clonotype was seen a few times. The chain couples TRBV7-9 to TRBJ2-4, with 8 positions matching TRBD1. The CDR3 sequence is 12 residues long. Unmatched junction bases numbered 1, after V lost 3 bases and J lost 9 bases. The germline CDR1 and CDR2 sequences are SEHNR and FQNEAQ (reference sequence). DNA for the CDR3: TGTGCCAGCAGCTTGGGGACAGGCATTCAGTACTTC. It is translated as CASSLGTGIQYF.

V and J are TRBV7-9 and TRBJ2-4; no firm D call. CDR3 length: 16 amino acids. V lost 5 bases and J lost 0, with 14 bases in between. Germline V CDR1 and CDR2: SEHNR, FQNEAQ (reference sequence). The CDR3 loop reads CASSARDTLAKNIQYF. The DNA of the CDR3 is TGTGCCAGCAGCGCAAGGGATACTTTAGCCAAAAACATTCAGTACTTC.

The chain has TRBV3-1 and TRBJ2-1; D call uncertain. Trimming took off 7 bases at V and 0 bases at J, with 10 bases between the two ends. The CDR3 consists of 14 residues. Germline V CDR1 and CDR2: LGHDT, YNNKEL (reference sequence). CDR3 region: CASKRKYSYNEQFF. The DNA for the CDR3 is TGTGCCAGCAAAAGAAAGTACTCCTACAATGAGCAGTTCTTC.

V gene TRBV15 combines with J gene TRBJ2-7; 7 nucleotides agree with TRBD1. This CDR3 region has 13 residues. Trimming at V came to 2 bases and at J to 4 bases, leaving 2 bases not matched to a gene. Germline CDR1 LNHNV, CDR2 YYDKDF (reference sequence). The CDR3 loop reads CATSRRGRYEQYF. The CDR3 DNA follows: TGTGCCACCAGCAGAAGGGGGCGGTACGAGCAGTACTTC.

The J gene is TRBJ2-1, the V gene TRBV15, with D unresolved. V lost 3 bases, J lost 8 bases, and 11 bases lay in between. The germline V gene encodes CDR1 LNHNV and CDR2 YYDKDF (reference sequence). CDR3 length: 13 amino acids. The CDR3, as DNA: TGTGCCACCAGCAGTTCGAGTGGTTATGAGCAGTTCTTC. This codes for CATSSSSGYEQFF.

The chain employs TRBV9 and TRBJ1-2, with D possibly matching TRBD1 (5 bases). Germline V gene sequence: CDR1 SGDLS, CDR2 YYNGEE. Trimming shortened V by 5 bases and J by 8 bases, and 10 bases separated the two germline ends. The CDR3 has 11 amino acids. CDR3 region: CASSDRRGYTF. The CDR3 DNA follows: TGTGCCAGCAGTGACAGACGGGGCTACACCTTC.

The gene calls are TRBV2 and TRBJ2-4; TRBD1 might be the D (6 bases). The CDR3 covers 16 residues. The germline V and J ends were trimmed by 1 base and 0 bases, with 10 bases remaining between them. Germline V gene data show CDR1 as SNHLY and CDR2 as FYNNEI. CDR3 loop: CASSEVGGLAKNIQYF. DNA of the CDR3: TGTGCCAGCAGTGAAGTAGGGGGTCTAGCCAAAAACATTCAGTACTTC. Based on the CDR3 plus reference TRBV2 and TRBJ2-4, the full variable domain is EPEVTQTPSHQVTQMGQEVILRCVPISNHLYFYWYRQILGQKVEFLVSFYNNEISEKSEIFDDQFSVERPDGSNFTLKIRSTKLEDSAMYFCASSEVGGLAKNIQYFGAGTRLSVL.

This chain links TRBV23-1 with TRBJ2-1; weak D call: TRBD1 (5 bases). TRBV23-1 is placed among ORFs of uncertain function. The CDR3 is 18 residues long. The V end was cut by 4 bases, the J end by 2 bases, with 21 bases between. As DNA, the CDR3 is TGCGCCAGCAGTCCTACCCCAGGGCAATTAAGTGCCTACAATGAGCAGTTCTTC. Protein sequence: CASSPTPGQLSAYNEQFF.